The 3 T cell receptor beta chains below were found in one sample sequenced in a study of T cell repertoires in cytomegalovirus infection. The antigens of these receptors remain unknown. TCRdb recomputed calls from the reads with MiXCR, one row per CDR3 protein. The sample consists of 750,000 to 950,000 distinct CDR3 sequences, 25% to 30% of them appearing once. Sequences were derived from cultured CD8+ T cells from PBMCs, sampled from culture after CMV antigen stimulation. The source is a human donor in good health (CMV status not recorded). Some clones in this sample may be carry-over from other donors' samples.

Only a few counts were recorded for this clonotype. The J gene is TRBJ1-1, the V gene TRBV24-1; tentative D call: TRBD1 (6 bases). Germline V gene lookup returns CDR1 KGHDR and CDR2 SFDVKD. The CDR3 runs 13 residues. With 3 bases removed from V and 5 bases from J, the gap between germline ends came to 9 bases. In nucleotides, the CDR3 is TGTGCCACCAGTGATAGCAGGGGTACTGAAGCTTTCTTT. Translating it yields CATSDSRGTEAFF.

The chain links TRBV12-3 or TRBV12-4 to TRBJ1-2, with TRBD1 as a possible D gene (5 bases). The CDR3 runs to 15 residues. V was trimmed by 6 bases and J by 6 bases, leaving 20 bases between them. The CDR3 loop reads CASSRRGREYDGYTF. The CDR3 DNA follows: TGTGCCAGCAGCCGGAGGGGTAGGGAATATGATGGCTACACCTTC.

The V and J genes are TRBV5-4 and TRBJ2-2; tentative D call: TRBD2 (6 bases). V was pared by 6 bases and J by 5 bases, with 8 bases between. From germline, CDR1 is SGHNT and CDR2 YYREEE (reference sequence). The CDR3 covers 12 residues. The CDR3 reads CASTEGTGELFF. The CDR3 DNA sequence: TGTGCCAGCACGGAGGGGACCGGGGAGCTGTTTTTT.